The 2 T cell receptor beta chains below come from one sample, sequenced in a study of cytomegalovirus exposure and HLA in healthy donors. PCR was performed using 60 Vbeta and 13 Jbeta primers. The method was immunoSEQ multiplex PCR; TCRdb's version includes in-frame clones alone and lacks a portion of them. The sample shows 150,000 to 200,000 clones, around 78% of them seen only once. What was sequenced was PBMCs. These receptors came from a man aged 25-45 years in good health and CMV-seronegative.

The rearrangement uses TRBV6-1 and TRBJ1-6, with D tentatively TRBD1 (6 bases). The germline CDR1 and CDR2 sequences are MNHNS and SASEGT. V lost 6 bases to trimming and J lost 8 bases, with 17 bases between them. This CDR3 is 15 amino acids long. CDR3 DNA sequence: TGTGCCAGCAGGGCTCCTGGACAGAACCATTCACCCCTCCACTTT. Its translation: CASRAPGQNHSPLHF.

The chain carries TRBV5-6 and TRBJ2-3; 11 positions agree with TRBD2. Germline V gene data show CDR1 as SGHDT and CDR2 as YYEEEE. This CDR3 comprises 18 residues. The J segment lost 7 bases and the V segment lost 0 bases, leaving 13 bases of the junction unmatched. CDR3 coding DNA: TGTGCCAGCAGCTTGGTTAGGTTGGCGGCTAGCGGGAGGAATACGCAGTATTTT. This encodes CASSLVRLAASGRNTQYF.